Listed here is a single T cell receptor beta chain. Germline V gives CDR1 LNHDA, CDR2 SQIVND (reference sequence). J lost 6 bases, V lost 6 bases, and 12 bases had no gene match. The CDR3 runs 15 residues. The data derive from a study of CD8 T cells in Susac syndrome. RNA was extracted with the RNeasy kit, and a quantity of about 0.5 to 1 ug was reverse transcribed using random hexamers. TCRdb reanalysed the immunoSEQ multiplex PCR reads using MiXCR and keeps one entry per CDR3 protein. This table holds about 250,000 distinct CDR3 sequences, 90% to 95% found once. The receptor was isolated from a human donor with multiple sclerosis. The rearrangement links TRBV19 to TRBJ1-2; 8 bases match TRBD1. The sequenced sample consisted of CD4+ T cells from PBMCs. The CDR3 here is CASSPAGDRWNGYTF. Written as DNA, the CDR3 is TGTGCCAGTAGCCCTGCTGGGGACAGGTGGAATGGCTACACCTTC.